The T cell receptor (beta chain) described here comes from a study of T cell repertoires in cytomegalovirus infection. For the study at large: The public TCR beta signatures pointed to both CMV infection and matching HLA type.

TCRdb reanalysed the reads using MiXCR and keeps one entry per CDR3 protein. The data show around 750,000 distinct CDR3 sequences, about 30% seen once. A remark on this clonotype: Antigen unknown.

CDR3 length: 18 residues. Germline values: CDR1 LGHNT, CDR2 FRNRAP. V shed 3 bases and J shed 0 bases, with 18 bases lying between them. This rearrangement joins TRBV12-5 to TRBJ1-5, with D tentatively TRBD1 (6 bases). The TCR originated in a human donor in good health (CMV status not recorded). Some clones in this sample may be carry-over from other donors' samples. This specimen was cultured CD8+ T cells from PBMCs, taken from culture after CMV antigen stimulation. Here the CDR3 DNA reads TGTGCTAGTGGTTTTACAACCGGGACAAATTATAGCAATCAGCCCCAGCATTTT. Residues: CASGFTTGTNYSNQPQHF.